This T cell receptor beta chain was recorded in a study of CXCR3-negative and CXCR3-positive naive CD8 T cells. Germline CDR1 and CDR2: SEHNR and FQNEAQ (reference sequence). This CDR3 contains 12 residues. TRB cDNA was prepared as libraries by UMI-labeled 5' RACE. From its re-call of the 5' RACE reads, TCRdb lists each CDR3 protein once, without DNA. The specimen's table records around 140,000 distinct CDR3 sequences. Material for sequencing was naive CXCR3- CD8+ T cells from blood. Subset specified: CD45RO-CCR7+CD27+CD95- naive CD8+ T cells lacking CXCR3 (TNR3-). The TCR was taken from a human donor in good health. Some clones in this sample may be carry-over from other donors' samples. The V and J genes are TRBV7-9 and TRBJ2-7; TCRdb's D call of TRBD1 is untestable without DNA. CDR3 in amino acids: CASRRGTEEQYF.